This T cell receptor beta chain was identified during a study of radiotherapy plus CTLA-4 blockade in lung cancer. The overall study: Objective responses emerged in about 20% of patients, and around 31% attained disease control.

The assay was immunoSEQ multiplex PCR, and TCRdb's table has in-frame clones only and misses some. The profile shows 64,000 or so clones, around 74% of them singletons. This sequence was found in a human donor with non-small cell lung cancer whose response to radiotherapy plus ipilimumab could not be evaluated. The sequencing here drew on peripheral blood, taken from a patient treated with radiotherapy plus ipilimumab.

CDR3: CASSLELADYNEQFF. The CDR3 bases are TGTGCCAGCAGCTTGGAACTAGCGGACTACAATGAGCAGTTCTTC. J is TRBJ2-1 and V is TRBV5-6; 8 nucleotides align to TRBD2. Germline-derived CDR1 and CDR2 are SGHDT and YYEEEE. V lost 0 bases, J lost 3 bases, and 2 bases stayed unmatched. This CDR3 comprises 15 residues.